This T cell receptor beta chain stems from a study of blood T cell repertoires in COVID-19. Background on the study: COVID-19 samples, acute and convalescent, were from the United States, Italy and Spain. Sample material is recorded as cDNA or gDNA derived from T cells, B-cell-depleted T cells, or PBMCs.

Unmatched junction bases numbered 6, after V lost 5 bases and J lost 4 bases. Germline V lookup: CDR1 SEHNR, CDR2 FQNEAQ (reference sequence). This CDR3 has 14 residues. Per the study methods: How many nucleated cells were present was estimated from reference gene primer amplification. Assay: immunoSEQ multiplex PCR; the TCRdb copy retains only in-frame clones and omits some. For V, J and clone size, that table is used; D and trimming come from the DNA. The data contain 150,000 to 200,000 clones, about 83% of them singletons. The V call is TRBV7-9, the J call TRBJ2-7; 9 bases map to TRBD2. The receptor was derived from a human donor in a cohort sampled during active COVID-19. The specimen sequenced was peripheral blood. The chain's CDR3 is CASSLGTSRYEQYF. The CDR3 region has the DNA TGTGCCAGCAGCCTAGGGACTAGCCGATACGAGCAGTACTTC.